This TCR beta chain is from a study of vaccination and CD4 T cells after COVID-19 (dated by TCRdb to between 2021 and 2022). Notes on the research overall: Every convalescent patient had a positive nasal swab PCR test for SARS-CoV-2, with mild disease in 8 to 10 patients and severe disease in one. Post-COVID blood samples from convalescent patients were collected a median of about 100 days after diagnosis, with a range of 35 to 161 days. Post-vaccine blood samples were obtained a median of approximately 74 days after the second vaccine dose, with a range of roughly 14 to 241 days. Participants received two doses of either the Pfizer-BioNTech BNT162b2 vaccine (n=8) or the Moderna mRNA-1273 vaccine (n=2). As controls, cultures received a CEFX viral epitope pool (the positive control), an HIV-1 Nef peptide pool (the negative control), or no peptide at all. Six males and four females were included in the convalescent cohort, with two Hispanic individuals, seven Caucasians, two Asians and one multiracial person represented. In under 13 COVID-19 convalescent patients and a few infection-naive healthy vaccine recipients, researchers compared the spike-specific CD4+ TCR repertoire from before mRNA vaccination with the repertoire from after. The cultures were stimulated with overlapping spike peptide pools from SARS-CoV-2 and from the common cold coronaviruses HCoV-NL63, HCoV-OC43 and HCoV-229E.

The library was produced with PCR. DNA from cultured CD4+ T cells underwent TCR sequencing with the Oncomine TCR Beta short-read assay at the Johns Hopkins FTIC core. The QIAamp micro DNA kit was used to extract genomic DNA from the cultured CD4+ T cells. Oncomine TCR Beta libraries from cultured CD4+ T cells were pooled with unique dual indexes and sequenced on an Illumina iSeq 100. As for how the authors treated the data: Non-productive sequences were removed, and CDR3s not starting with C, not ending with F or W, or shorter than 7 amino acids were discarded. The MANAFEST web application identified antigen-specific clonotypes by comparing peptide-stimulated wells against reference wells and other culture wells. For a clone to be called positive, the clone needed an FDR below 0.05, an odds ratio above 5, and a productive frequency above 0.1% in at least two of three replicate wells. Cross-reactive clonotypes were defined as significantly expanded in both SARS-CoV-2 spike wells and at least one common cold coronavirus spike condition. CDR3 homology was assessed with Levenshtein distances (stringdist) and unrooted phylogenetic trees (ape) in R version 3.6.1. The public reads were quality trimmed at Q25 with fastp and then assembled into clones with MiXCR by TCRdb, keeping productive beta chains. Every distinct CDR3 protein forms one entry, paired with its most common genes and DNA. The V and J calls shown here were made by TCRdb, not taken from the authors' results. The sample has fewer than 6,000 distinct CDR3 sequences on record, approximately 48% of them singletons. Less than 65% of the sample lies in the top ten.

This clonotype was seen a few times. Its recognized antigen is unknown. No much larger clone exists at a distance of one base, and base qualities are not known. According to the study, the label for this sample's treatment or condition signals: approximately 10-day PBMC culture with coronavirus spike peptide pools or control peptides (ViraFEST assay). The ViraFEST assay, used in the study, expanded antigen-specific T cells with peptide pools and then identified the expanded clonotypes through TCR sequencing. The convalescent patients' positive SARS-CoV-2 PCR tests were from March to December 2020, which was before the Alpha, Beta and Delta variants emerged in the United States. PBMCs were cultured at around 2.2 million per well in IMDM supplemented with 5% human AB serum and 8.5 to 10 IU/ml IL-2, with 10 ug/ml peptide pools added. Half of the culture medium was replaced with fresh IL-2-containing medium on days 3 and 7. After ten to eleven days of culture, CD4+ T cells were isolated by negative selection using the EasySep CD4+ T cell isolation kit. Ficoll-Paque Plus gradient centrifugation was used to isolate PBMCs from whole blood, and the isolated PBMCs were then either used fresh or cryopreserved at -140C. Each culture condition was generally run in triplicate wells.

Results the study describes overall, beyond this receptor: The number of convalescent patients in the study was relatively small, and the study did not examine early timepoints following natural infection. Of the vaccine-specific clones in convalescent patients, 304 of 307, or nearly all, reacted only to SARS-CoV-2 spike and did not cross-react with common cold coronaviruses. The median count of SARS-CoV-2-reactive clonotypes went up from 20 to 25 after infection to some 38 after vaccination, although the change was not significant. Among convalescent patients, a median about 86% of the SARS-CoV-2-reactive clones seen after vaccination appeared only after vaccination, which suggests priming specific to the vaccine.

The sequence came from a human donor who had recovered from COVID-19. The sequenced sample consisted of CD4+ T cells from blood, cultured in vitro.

The CDR3 reads as follows: CASSRDRGGGYTF. In nucleotide form, the sequence is TGTGCCAGCAGCCGGGACAGGGGAGGTGGCTACACCTTC. Recombination joined TRBV7-9 with TRBJ1-2, with 10 bases aligning to TRBD1. From cysteine to phenylalanine, the CDR3 is 13 amino acids long. The DNA shown is the 39-base CDR3, in frame from base 1. CDR1 and CDR2, looked up from the germline V gene (reference sequence), are SEHNR and FQNEAQ. V ends up 5 bases short and J 7 bases short, with an unmatched junction base count of 4.